The source of this T cell receptor (beta chain) is a study of CD8 T cells in ankylosing spondylitis. Findings and caveats of the study: Apparently characteristic of ankylosing spondylitis blood was a TCR beta motif (eight highly homologous variants). Reports of some motif variants in reactive arthritis synovial fluid and blood predate this one. Clones tied to disease were said to be significantly enriched in matched ankylosing spondylitis synovial fluid.

A word on this clonotype: What it binds is not known.

Quantitative barcoded 5'-RACE was used to prepare TCR beta libraries. In TCRdb, the 5' RACE reads were re-called with MiXCR into one record per CDR3 protein. The table shows just over 300,000 distinct CDR3 sequences, with around 20% occurring only once. Trimming removed 0 bases at V and 4 bases at J, with 27 bases between. The CDR3 covers 20 residues. Per the germline V gene, CDR1 is DFQATT and CDR2 is SNEGSKA (reference sequence). The sample taken for sequencing was blood, either unsorted or a sorted T cell fraction (not recorded which). V and J are TRBV20-1 and TRBJ2-2; D perhaps matches TRBD2 (6 bases). The clonotype comes from a female donor with ankylosing spondylitis or in good health (not recorded which). CDR3: CSARDIGRRGRSGVTGELFF. The CDR3 DNA sequence: TGCAGTGCTAGAGATATTGGCAGGCGAGGACGTTCGGGAGTCACCGGGGAGCTGTTTTTT.